What follows are 17 T cell receptor beta chains derived from one specimen sequenced in a study of T cell responses to AZD1222 COVID-19 vaccine. Using immunoSEQ multiplex PCR, the repertoire was profiled, and TCRdb retains in-frame clones only, with some absent. This sample has roughly 160,000 clones; 90% occur once, and the top ten carry about 1.6%. Sample: peripheral blood, taken on day 0 of AZD1222 vaccination. Receptor source: an adult in good health.

V and J are TRBV28 and TRBJ2-5; a weak D match, TRBD1 (6 bases). Trimming took off 3 bases at V and 1 base at J, with 15 bases between the two ends. Per germline, CDR1 MDHEN and CDR2 SYDVKM. The CDR3 extends over 16 amino acids. CDR3 sequence (DNA): TGTGCCAGCAGTTTTCCCCTTTGGACAGCCCAAGAGACCCAGTACTTC. Translation: CASSFPLWTAQETQYF.

The genes are TRBV29-1 and TRBJ2-2; TRBD1 is a possible D gene (5 bases). Between the trimmed V and J ends, which lost 7 bases and 7 bases, there was a span of 16 bases. Germline V gene lookup returns CDR1 SQVTM and CDR2 ANQGSEA. CDR3 length: 13 amino acids. For the CDR3, the DNA is TGCAGCGGTGAGGCAGGGATAAACGGGGAGCTGTTTTTT. Residues: CSGEAGINGELFF.

The rearrangement joins TRBV7-9 to TRBJ1-4; D not resolved. CDR3 length equals 13 residues. V dropped 5 bases and J dropped 5 bases, with 9 bases sitting between them. Germline V gives CDR1 SEHNR, CDR2 FQNEAQ (reference sequence). The CDR3 DNA reads TGTGCCAGCAGCGGTCAGCAGAATGAAAAACTGTTTTTT. Protein product: CASSGQQNEKLFF.

This sequence joins TRBV18 and TRBJ2-7; D is possibly TRBD2 (6 bases). Germline V gene sequence: CDR1 KGHSH, CDR2 LQKENI. V shed 4 bases and J shed 2 bases, with 12 bases lying between them. The length of the CDR3 is 14 residues. The CDR3 DNA is TGTGCCAGCTCACGGGGGAGGACGGCCTACGAGCAGTACTTC. It yields the protein CASSRGRTAYEQYF.

The CDR3 loop is CASSLISNQPQHF. CDR3 coding DNA: TGTGCCAGCAGTTTGATAAGCAATCAGCCCCAGCATTTT. This sequence joins TRBV28 and TRBJ1-5; D is unresolved. The V gene's germline CDR1 is MDHEN and CDR2 SYDVKM. V was clipped by 3 bases and J by 1 base, with 4 bases between them. The CDR3 has 13 residues.

The genes are TRBV7-3 and TRBJ1-1; possible D gene TRBD1, 5 bases. The CDR3 sequence is 13 residues long. Between the trimmed V and J ends, which lost 2 bases and 4 bases, there was a span of 8 bases. CDR1 is SGHTA and CDR2 is FQGTGA in the germline V gene. CDR3 in DNA: TGTGCCAGCAGCTTACTAGGGGTCACTGAAGCTTTCTTT. It codes for CASSLLGVTEAFF.

CDR3 in amino acids: CASSPLPVSGTPNTIYF. CDR3 in DNA: TGTGCCAGCTCACCCTTACCGGTCTCGGGAACCCCAAACACCATATATTTT. This chain joins TRBV18 and TRBJ1-3, with unresolved D. This CDR3 has 17 amino acids. V lost 3 bases, J lost 6 bases, and 21 bases lay in between. The germline gives CDR1 KGHSH, CDR2 LQKENI.

As DNA, the CDR3 is TGTGCCAGCAGTGAAGAATACTCCTCTAACTATGGCTACACCTTC. It translates to CASSEEYSSNYGYTF. V is TRBV6-1 and J is TRBJ1-2, with no clear D. Per germline, CDR1 MNHNS and CDR2 SASEGT. The CDR3 loop spans 15 amino acids. Between the trimmed V and J ends, which lost 1 base and 0 bases, there was a span of 9 bases.

The gene calls are TRBV19 and TRBJ2-3, with no clear D. The V and J ends lost 2 bases and 2 bases respectively, with 5 bases between them. CDR3 length: 13 residues. Germline values: CDR1 LNHDA, CDR2 SQIVND (reference sequence). CDR3 sequence: CASSISTTDTQYF. CDR3 in DNA: TGTGCCAGTAGTATATCAACCACAGATACGCAGTATTTT.

The chain uses TRBV11-1 and TRBJ1-1, with 8 nucleotides matching TRBD1. Germline CDR1 is SGHAT and CDR2 is FQDESV (reference sequence). V lost 4 bases, J lost 4 bases, and 5 bases stayed unmatched. The CDR3 is 14 residues long. The CDR3 protein is CASSSGQASTEAFF. CDR3 bases: TGTGCCAGCAGCTCGGGACAGGCGAGCACTGAAGCTTTCTTT.

J is TRBJ2-3 and V is TRBV27; TRBD2 matches 10 bases. V gave up 3 bases and J gave up 6 bases; unmatched junction bases: 12. CDR1 is MNHEY and CDR2 is SMNVEV in the germline V gene (reference sequence). This CDR3 has 17 residues. The CDR3 here is CASSFRAGGVIADTQYF. CDR3 nucleotide sequence: TGTGCCAGCAGTTTCAGAGCGGGGGGGGTCATAGCGGATACGCAGTATTTT.

There are a few counts of this clone. The rearrangement joins TRBV6-2 or TRBV6-3 to TRBJ1-5; D uncertain. With 6 bases removed from V and 0 bases from J, the gap between germline ends came to 12 bases. This CDR3 comprises 15 residues. The germline V gene encodes CDR1 MNHEY and CDR2 SVGEGT. CDR3 DNA sequence: TGTGCCAGCAGCTCTTCCCTTAATAGCAATCAGCCCCAGCATTTT. This translates into CASSSSLNSNQPQHF.

The genes are TRBV24-1 and TRBJ1-5; D remains unclear. CDR3 length equals 14 residues. From germline, CDR1 is KGHDR and CDR2 SFDVKD. The germline V and J ends were trimmed by 1 base and 9 bases, with 12 bases remaining between them. The CDR3 loop is CATSDFGVMMPQHF. For the CDR3, the DNA is TGTGCCACCAGTGATTTTGGGGTCATGATGCCCCAGCATTTT.

J is TRBJ2-1 and V is TRBV7-6; the D is unclear. Deletions cut 4 bases from V and 6 bases from J, with 4 bases between. CDR1 is SGHVS and CDR2 is FNYEAQ in the germline V gene. The CDR3 runs 11 residues. As DNA, the CDR3 is TGTGCCAGCAGCTCGCTCAATGAGCAGTTCTTC. It is translated as CASSSLNEQFF.

The chain employs TRBV3-1 (or the pseudogene TRBV3-2) and TRBJ2-2; no clear D gene. Looked up from germline, CDR1 is LGHDT and CDR2 is YNNKEL (reference sequence). The CDR3 totals 14 residues. V was pared by 2 bases and J by 1 base, with 5 bases between. CDR3 nucleotides: TGTGCCAGCAGCCAAAACAGGAACACCGGGGAGCTGTTTTTT. Protein sequence: CASSQNRNTGELFF.

The chain recombines TRBV6-2 or TRBV6-3 with TRBJ2-7; possible D gene TRBD2, 6 bases. Germline assignment: CDR1 MNHEY and CDR2 SVGEGT. The ends were cut back, 6 bases at V and 6 bases at J, with 18 bases in the middle. CDR3 size: 14 residues. The CDR3 sequence is CASSPVGLGSEQYF. CDR3 nucleotides: TGTGCCAGCAGCCCAGTCGGTCTCGGGAGCGAGCAGTACTTC.

V gene TRBV27 combines with J gene TRBJ1-6, with TRBD1 identical over 7 bases. This CDR3 has 15 amino acids. The junction had 7 bases not matched to a gene; V was cut back by 4 bases and J by 7 bases. The germline CDR1 and CDR2 sequences are MNHEY and SMNVEV (reference sequence). CDR3 in amino acids: CASSSPGQPNSPLHF. DNA of the CDR3: TGTGCCAGCAGTTCCCCGGGACAGCCAAATTCACCCCTCCACTTT.